These T cell receptor beta chains were read from a single sample in a study of shared clonotypes between healthy human individuals. TCRdb keeps only in-frame clones here, not all; method: immunoSEQ multiplex PCR. Of some 2,500,000 clones listed, 85% to 95% are singletons. Sequencing used naive CD4+ T cells from PBMCs. The receptors were gathered from a man aged 18-30 years in good health. Some clones in this sample may be carry-over from other donors' samples. CDR3s include the opening cysteine and the closing phenylalanine or tryptophan. The order of the fields is clone size, D gene, CDR3 length, V gene, J gene, CDR3 DNA, CDR3 protein. The D gene is left open where the match is weak. Rows give clone size only sometimes, using once, few, many, or a class for an expanded clone.

clone_size: few
d_call: TRBD1
cdr3_length: 15
v_call: TRBV30
j_call: TRBJ1-5
cdr3_nt: TGTGCCTGGAGTGTGGGGACAGGACCCAATCAGCCCCAGCATTTT
cdr3_aa: CAWSVGTGPNQPQHF

clone_size: -
d_call: -
cdr3_length: 15
v_call: TRBV9
j_call: TRBJ1-2
cdr3_nt: TGTGCCAGCAGCGTAGCGGCTCTGTCTAACTATGGCTACACCTTC
cdr3_aa: CASSVAALSNYGYTF

clone_size: -
d_call: -
cdr3_length: 14
v_call: TRBV4-1
j_call: TRBJ1-2
cdr3_nt: TGCGCCAGCAGCGACTACAGGACTAACTATGGCTACACCTTC
cdr3_aa: CASSDYRTNYGYTF

clone_size: -
d_call: -
cdr3_length: 13
v_call: TRBV2
j_call: TRBJ1-5
cdr3_nt: TGTGCCAGCAGGGATTCACCTAATCAGCCCCAGCATTTT
cdr3_aa: CASRDSPNQPQHF

clone_size: -
d_call: -
cdr3_length: 13
v_call: TRBV5-1
j_call: TRBJ2-3
cdr3_nt: TGCGCCAGCAGCTTGATTCCCGCAGATACGCAGTATTTT
cdr3_aa: CASSLIPADTQYF

clone_size: -
d_call: -
cdr3_length: 11
v_call: TRBV6-5
j_call: TRBJ2-5
cdr3_nt: TGTGCCAGCAGTTACCCGGAGACCCAGTACTTC
cdr3_aa: CASSYPETQYF

clone_size: -
d_call: -
cdr3_length: 14
v_call: TRBV7-2
j_call: TRBJ2-3
cdr3_nt: TGTGCCAGCAGCGCTGGGGGCTTTTCCAATACGCAGTATTTT
cdr3_aa: CASSAGGFSNTQYF

clone_size: once
d_call: -
cdr3_length: 15
v_call: TRBV28
j_call: TRBJ1-3
cdr3_nt: TGTGCCAGCAGTTTGGGGATTTTCTCTGGAAACACCATATATTTT
cdr3_aa: CASSLGIFSGNTIYF

clone_size: -
d_call: -
cdr3_length: 11
v_call: TRBV28
j_call: TRBJ2-7
cdr3_nt: TGTGCCACCAACTCCAGATCAGAGCAGTACTTC
cdr3_aa: CATNSRSEQYF

clone_size: -
d_call: TRBD1
cdr3_length: 16
v_call: TRBV10-3
j_call: TRBJ2-1
cdr3_nt: TGTGCCATCAGTGCCCGGGGACAGTTGTCCTACAATGAGCAGTTCTTC
cdr3_aa: CAISARGQLSYNEQFF

clone_size: -
d_call: -
cdr3_length: 15
v_call: TRBV18
j_call: TRBJ2-5
cdr3_nt: TGTGCCAGCTCATCCCTTATTGCGAGTCAAGAGACCCAGTACTTC
cdr3_aa: CASSSLIASQETQYF

clone_size: -
d_call: -
cdr3_length: 15
v_call: TRBV5-1
j_call: TRBJ1-1
cdr3_nt: TGCGCCAGCAGCTTCCGGGCCGGAGCTAACACTGAAGCTTTCTTT
cdr3_aa: CASSFRAGANTEAFF

clone_size: -
d_call: TRBD1
cdr3_length: 15
v_call: TRBV6-5
j_call: TRBJ2-7
cdr3_nt: TGTGCCAGCAGTTATGACGGGACAGCCACCTACGAGCAGTACTTC
cdr3_aa: CASSYDGTATYEQYF

clone_size: -
d_call: -
cdr3_length: 13
v_call: TRBV10-3
j_call: TRBJ2-4
cdr3_nt: TGTGCCATCAGGGACTTGTCCAAAAACATTCAGTACTTC
cdr3_aa: CAIRDLSKNIQYF

clone_size: -
d_call: -
cdr3_length: 12
v_call: TRBV30
j_call: TRBJ2-1
cdr3_nt: TGTGCCTGGAGTGTGGGTACGAATGAGCAGTTCTTC
cdr3_aa: CAWSVGTNEQFF

clone_size: -
d_call: TRBD2
cdr3_length: 16
v_call: TRBV7-2
j_call: TRBJ2-1
cdr3_nt: TGTGCCAGCAGCCCCCGTGTGTCTAGCGGGATAGATGAGCAGTTCTTC
cdr3_aa: CASSPRVSSGIDEQFF

clone_size: -
d_call: -
cdr3_length: 13
v_call: TRBV6-6
j_call: TRBJ2-1
cdr3_nt: TGTGCCAGCAGTTACCTGTTAGTAGGTGAGCAGTTCTTC
cdr3_aa: CASSYLLVGEQFF

clone_size: -
d_call: -
cdr3_length: 13
v_call: TRBV11-1
j_call: TRBJ2-3
cdr3_nt: TGTGCCAGCAGCCCCGGACGCACAGATACGCAGTATTTT
cdr3_aa: CASSPGRTDTQYF

clone_size: -
d_call: -
cdr3_length: 16
v_call: TRBV4-3
j_call: TRBJ1-4
cdr3_nt: TGCGCCAGCAGCCAGGGCAAGGGGGTAGCTAATGAAAAACTGTTTTTT
cdr3_aa: CASSQGKGVANEKLFF

clone_size: -
d_call: -
cdr3_length: 16
v_call: TRBV10-3
j_call: TRBJ2-1
cdr3_nt: TGTGCCATCAGTGAGTCCGGACTCCGCCAGGGGAATGAGCAGTTCTTC
cdr3_aa: CAISESGLRQGNEQFF

clone_size: -
d_call: TRBD1
cdr3_length: 15
v_call: TRBV5-1
j_call: TRBJ2-5
cdr3_nt: TGCGCCAGCAGCTCAACGACAGGGTACCAAGAGACCCAGTACTTC
cdr3_aa: CASSSTTGYQETQYF

clone_size: -
d_call: TRBD1
cdr3_length: 15
v_call: TRBV18
j_call: TRBJ1-1
cdr3_nt: TGTGCCAGCTCACCTCGACAGGGTGGGAACACTGAAGCTTTCTTT
cdr3_aa: CASSPRQGGNTEAFF

clone_size: -
d_call: -
cdr3_length: 15
v_call: TRBV5-1
j_call: TRBJ2-7
cdr3_nt: TGCGCCAGCAGCTTGGCCCTCCAGGGACCCTACGAGCAGTACTTC
cdr3_aa: CASSLALQGPYEQYF

clone_size: -
d_call: -
cdr3_length: 16
v_call: TRBV15
j_call: TRBJ1-2
cdr3_nt: TGTGCCACCAGCAGGGATTCACGGCGGGGTGCATATGGCTACACCTTC
cdr3_aa: CATSRDSRRGAYGYTF

clone_size: -
d_call: -
cdr3_length: 13
v_call: TRBV6-5
j_call: TRBJ2-7
cdr3_nt: TGTGCCAGCAGCCTCCTTACAGGGTCCGAGCAGTACTTC
cdr3_aa: CASSLLTGSEQYF

clone_size: once
d_call: TRBD2
cdr3_length: 13
v_call: TRBV2
j_call: TRBJ2-1
cdr3_nt: TGTGCCAGCACAACGACTAGCGGGAGGGCCCAGTTCTTC
cdr3_aa: CASTTTSGRAQFF

clone_size: -
d_call: -
cdr3_length: 15
v_call: TRBV27
j_call: TRBJ2-1
cdr3_nt: TGTGCCAGCAGTTTTGACGCCGGCTCCTACAATGAGCAGTTCTTC
cdr3_aa: CASSFDAGSYNEQFF

clone_size: -
d_call: -
cdr3_length: 12
v_call: TRBV19
j_call: TRBJ2-5
cdr3_nt: TGTGCCAGTAGTGGTAGAGAGGAGACCCAGTACTTC
cdr3_aa: CASSGREETQYF

clone_size: -
d_call: TRBD1
cdr3_length: 20
v_call: TRBV10-1
j_call: TRBJ1-5
cdr3_nt: TGCGCCAGCAGAGTCCCGCCCTTAGCTTCAGGGGGCTGGGACAATCAGCCCCAGCATTTT
cdr3_aa: CASRVPPLASGGWDNQPQHF

clone_size: -
d_call: TRBD1
cdr3_length: 14
v_call: TRBV5-1
j_call: TRBJ2-1
cdr3_nt: TGCGCCAGCAGCAGAGAGGGGCAGGGGGCTGAGCAGTTCTTC
cdr3_aa: CASSREGQGAEQFF

clone_size: -
d_call: -
cdr3_length: 15
v_call: TRBV7-6
j_call: TRBJ1-2
cdr3_nt: TGTGCCAGCAGCTTAAATCATGGGTCAAGAAATGGCTACACCTTC
cdr3_aa: CASSLNHGSRNGYTF

clone_size: -
d_call: TRBD1
cdr3_length: 17
v_call: TRBV7-9
j_call: TRBJ1-1
cdr3_nt: TGTGCCAGCAGCTTTTTACCCGGGACAGGGAGTAACACTGAAGCTTTCTTT
cdr3_aa: CASSFLPGTGSNTEAFF

clone_size: -
d_call: -
cdr3_length: 14
v_call: TRBV4-3
j_call: TRBJ2-1
cdr3_nt: TGCGCCAGCAGCCAAGATCCAAGAAGCGATGAGCAGTTCTTC
cdr3_aa: CASSQDPRSDEQFF

clone_size: -
d_call: TRBD2
cdr3_length: 15
v_call: TRBV5-1
j_call: TRBJ2-5
cdr3_nt: TGCGCCAGCCTGAGAACCGGGAGCGGGAGAGAGACCCAGTACTTC
cdr3_aa: CASLRTGSGRETQYF

clone_size: -
d_call: TRBD2
cdr3_length: 21
v_call: TRBV27
j_call: TRBJ2-3
cdr3_nt: TGTGCCAGCAGTTTGCGTCCGGGACTAGCGGGAGGTCCCTCGTCCACAGATACGCAGTATTTT
cdr3_aa: CASSLRPGLAGGPSSTDTQYF